This T cell receptor beta chain is drawn from a study of blood T cell repertoires in COVID-19. This clone has just one count. Produced via immunoSEQ multiplex PCR; TCRdb's table is partial and in-frame only. The sample consists of about 500,000 clones, about 88% of them appearing once. V was pared by 1 base and J by 9 bases, with 5 bases of the junction left unmatched. Germline V gene lookup returns CDR1 SGHVS and CDR2 FQNEAQ. The CDR3 is 15 amino acids. This clonotype was sampled from a man younger than 30 with COVID-19, enrolled during active disease. Material: peripheral blood. This chain joins TRBV7-8 and TRBJ1-6; 8 bases are shared with TRBD1. CDR3 sequence: CASSLEGQGSSPLHF. The DNA of the CDR3 is TGTGCCAGCAGCTTAGAAGGACAGGGAAGTTCACCCCTCCACTTT.